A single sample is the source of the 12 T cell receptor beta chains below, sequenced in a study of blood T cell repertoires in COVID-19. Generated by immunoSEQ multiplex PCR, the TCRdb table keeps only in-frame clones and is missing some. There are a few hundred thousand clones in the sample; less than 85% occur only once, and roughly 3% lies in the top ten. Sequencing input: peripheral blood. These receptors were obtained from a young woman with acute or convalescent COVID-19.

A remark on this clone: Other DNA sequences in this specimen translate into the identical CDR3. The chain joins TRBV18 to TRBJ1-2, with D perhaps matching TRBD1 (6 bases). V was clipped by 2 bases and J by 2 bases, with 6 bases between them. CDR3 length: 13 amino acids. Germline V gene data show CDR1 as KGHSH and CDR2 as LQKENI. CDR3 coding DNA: TGTGCCAGCTCACCAGGGACAAACTATGGCTACACCTTC. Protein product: CASSPGTNYGYTF.

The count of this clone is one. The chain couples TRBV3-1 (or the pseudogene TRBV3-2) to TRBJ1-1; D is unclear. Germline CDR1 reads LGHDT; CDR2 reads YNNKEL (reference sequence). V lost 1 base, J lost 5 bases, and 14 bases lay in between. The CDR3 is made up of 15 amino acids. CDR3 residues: CASSQVSGSGTEAFF. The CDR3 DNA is TGTGCCAGCAGCCAAGTTTCGGGATCGGGTACTGAAGCTTTCTTT.

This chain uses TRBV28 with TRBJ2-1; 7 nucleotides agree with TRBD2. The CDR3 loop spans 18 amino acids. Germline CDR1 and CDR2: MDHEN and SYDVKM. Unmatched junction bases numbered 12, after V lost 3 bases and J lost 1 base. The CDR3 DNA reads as TGTGCCAGCAGTTTCTTGCCTAGCGGAAAAACTTCCTACAATGAGCAGTTCTTC. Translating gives CASSFLPSGKTSYNEQFF.

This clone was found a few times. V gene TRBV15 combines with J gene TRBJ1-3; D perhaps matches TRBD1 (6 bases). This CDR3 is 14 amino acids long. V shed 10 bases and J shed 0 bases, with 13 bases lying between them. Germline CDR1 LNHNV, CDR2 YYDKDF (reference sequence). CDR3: CAISSGDSGNTIYF. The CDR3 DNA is TGTGCCATCTCTTCAGGGGACTCTGGAAACACCATATATTTT.

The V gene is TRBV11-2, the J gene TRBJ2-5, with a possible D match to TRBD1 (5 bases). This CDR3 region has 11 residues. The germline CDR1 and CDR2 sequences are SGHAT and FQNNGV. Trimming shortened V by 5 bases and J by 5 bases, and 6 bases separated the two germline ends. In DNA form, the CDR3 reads TGTGCCAGCAGCCCAGGGGAGACCCAGTACTTC. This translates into CASSPGETQYF.

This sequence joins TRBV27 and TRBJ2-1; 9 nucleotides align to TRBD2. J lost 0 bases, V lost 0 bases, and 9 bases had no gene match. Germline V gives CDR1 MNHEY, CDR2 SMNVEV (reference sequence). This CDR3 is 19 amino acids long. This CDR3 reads CASSLSPPFSGSSYNEQFF. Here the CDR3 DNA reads TGTGCCAGCAGTTTATCACCCCCCTTTAGCGGGAGCTCCTACAATGAGCAGTTCTTC.

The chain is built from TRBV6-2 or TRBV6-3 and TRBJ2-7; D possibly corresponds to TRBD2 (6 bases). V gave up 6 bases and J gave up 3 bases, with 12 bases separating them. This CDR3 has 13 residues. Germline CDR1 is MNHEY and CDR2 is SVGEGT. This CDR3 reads CASSERAVYEQYF. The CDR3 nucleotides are TGTGCCAGCAGCGAGCGGGCCGTCTACGAGCAGTACTTC.

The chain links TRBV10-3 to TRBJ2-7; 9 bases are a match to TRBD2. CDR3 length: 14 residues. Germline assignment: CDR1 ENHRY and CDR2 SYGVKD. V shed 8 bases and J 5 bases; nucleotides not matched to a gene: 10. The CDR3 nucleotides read TGTGCCATCTCCCTAGCGGGAAAGTTCCACGAGCAGTACTTC. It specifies CAISLAGKFHEQYF.

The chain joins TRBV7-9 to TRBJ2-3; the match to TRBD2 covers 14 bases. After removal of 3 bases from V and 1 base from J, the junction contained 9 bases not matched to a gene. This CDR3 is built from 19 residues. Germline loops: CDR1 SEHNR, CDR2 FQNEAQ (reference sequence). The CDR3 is CASSFRGLAGGGGTDTQYF. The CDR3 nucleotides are TGTGCCAGCAGCTTTAGAGGACTAGCGGGAGGTGGGGGCACAGATACGCAGTATTTT.

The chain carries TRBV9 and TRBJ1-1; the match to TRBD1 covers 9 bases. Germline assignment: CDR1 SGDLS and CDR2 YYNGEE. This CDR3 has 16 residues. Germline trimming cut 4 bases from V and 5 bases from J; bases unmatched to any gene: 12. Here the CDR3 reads CASSPRDRERGTEAFF. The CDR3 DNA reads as TGTGCCAGCAGCCCGCGGGACAGGGAAAGGGGTACTGAAGCTTTCTTT.

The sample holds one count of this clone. CDR3: CASSFLAGWDYEQYF. The CDR3 DNA sequence: TGCGCCAGCAGCTTCCTAGCGGGATGGGACTACGAGCAGTACTTC. The chain combines TRBV5-1 with TRBJ2-7; 9 bases are a match to TRBD2. Germline CDR1 reads SGHRS; CDR2 reads YFSETQ. J lost 3 bases, V lost 2 bases, and 6 bases had no gene match. The CDR3 is made up of 15 amino acids. Using reference TRBV5-1 and TRBJ2-7 for the parts outside the CDR3, the full variable domain is KAGVTQTPRYLIKTRGQQVTLSCSPISGHRSVSWYQQTPGQGLQFLFEYFSETQRNKGNFPGRFSGRQFSNSRSEMNVSTLELGDSALYLCASSFLAGWDYEQYFGPGTRLTVT.

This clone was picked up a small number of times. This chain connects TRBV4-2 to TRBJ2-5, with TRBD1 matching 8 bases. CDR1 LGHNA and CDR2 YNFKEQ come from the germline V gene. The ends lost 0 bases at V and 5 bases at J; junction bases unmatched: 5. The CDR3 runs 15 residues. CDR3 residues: CASSQDPGQGETQYF. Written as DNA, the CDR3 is TGTGCCAGCAGCCAAGATCCCGGACAGGGCGAGACCCAGTACTTC.